This T cell receptor (beta chain) was identified during a study of T cell repertoires in cytomegalovirus infection (dated by TCRdb to the late 2010s). As for the study more broadly: Peptide stimulations targeted recently identified HLA-C-restricted CMV epitopes, whose presentation resists viral immunomodulation, together with well-studied HLA-B-restricted epitopes. Donor HLA type was relevant to the analysis, because carriage of CMV infection together with the matching HLA type was indicated by public TCR beta signatures. Findings and caveats that apply to the study as a whole: The ex vivo response was dominated by HLA-C-restricted CMV-specific TCR beta clonotypes, which also provided the single most frequent clonotype in two of eight donors. Carriers of CMV infection plus the relevant HLA type were discriminated by the cumulative frequency of public TCR beta family members in the study cohort and in an independent roughly 340-donor cohort.

Sequenced on an Illumina HiSeq 1500. TCRdb's own reprocessing of the public reads used fastp at Q25 and MiXCR and kept productive beta chains. Rows with one shared CDR3 protein collapse into an entry with the most common genes and DNA. The sample records approximately 770,000 distinct CDR3 sequences, 25% to 30% of which are singletons. Clones ranked in the top ten supply under 15% of the sample. Its CDR3 holds 15 amino acids, cysteine through phenylalanine. The only DNA kept is the CDR3, 45 bases in frame from the first base. As encoded in the germline V gene, CDR1 is SGHVS while CDR2 is FNYEAQ. V and J lose 4 bases and 7 bases, and a span of 16 bases separates them. Concerning this clonotype itself: The clone's antigen remains unknown. Per-nucleotide qualities are absent, and no much larger clonotype sits a single base away.

The intended sense of this specimen's treatment or condition label: in vitro stimulation with specific CMV peptide epitopes to enrich CMV-specific T cells. The receptor's source is a human donor in good health (CMV status not recorded). Some clones in this sample may be carry-over from other donors' samples. The chain is encoded by TRBV7-6 joined to TRBJ2-2; the D gene is perhaps TRBD1, from 6 matching bases. Sequences were derived from cultured CD8+ T cells from PBMCs, sampled from culture after CMV antigen stimulation. The DNA sequence follows: TGTGCCAGCAGCTGGACAGAAGGGGCGTTCGGGGAGCTGTTTTTT. This codes for CASSWTEGAFGELFF.